This note documents a single T cell receptor (beta chain) sequence. This sample is part of a study of T cells in tuberculosis. Sorting used thawed, overnight-rested PBMC stained with anti-CD3, a viability dye and GMM-loaded CD1B tetramer. The lipid loaded on the CD1B tetramers was C32 glucose monomycolate from Rhodococcus equi. From each donor, approximately 100,000 tetramer-negative cells were sorted. Clones were sequenced by immunoSEQ multiplex PCR, and TCRdb holds only the in-frame ones, with some missing. The top ten clones hold 21% of a sample with around 50,000 clones, approximately 88% of them seen once. V was pared by 1 base and J by 2 bases, with 10 bases between. The CDR3 runs to 14 residues. Per the germline V gene, CDR1 is SGHNT and CDR2 is YYREEE (reference sequence).

This TCR was sampled from an adult woman with latent tuberculosis. The chain uses TRBV5-4 and TRBJ2-7; tentatively, D is TRBD2 (5 bases). Material: CD1b-GMM tetramer-negative cells sorted from PBMCs. CDR3 residues: CASSLSGKTYEQYF. The CDR3 DNA reads as TGTGCCAGCAGCTTGTCGGGGAAAACCTACGAGCAGTACTTC.